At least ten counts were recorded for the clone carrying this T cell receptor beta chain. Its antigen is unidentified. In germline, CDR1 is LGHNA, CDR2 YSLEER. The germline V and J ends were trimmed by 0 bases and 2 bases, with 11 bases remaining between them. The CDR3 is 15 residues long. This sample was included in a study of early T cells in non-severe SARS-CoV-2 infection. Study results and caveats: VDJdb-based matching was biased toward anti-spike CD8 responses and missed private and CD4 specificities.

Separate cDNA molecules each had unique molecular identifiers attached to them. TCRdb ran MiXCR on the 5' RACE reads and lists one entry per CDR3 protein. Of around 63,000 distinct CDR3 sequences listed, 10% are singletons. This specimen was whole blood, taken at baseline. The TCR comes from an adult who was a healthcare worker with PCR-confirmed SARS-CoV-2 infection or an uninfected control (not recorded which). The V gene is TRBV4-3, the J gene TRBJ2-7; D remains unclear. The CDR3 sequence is CASSQDDDPTYEQYF. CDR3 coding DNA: TGCGCCAGCAGCCAAGATGACGACCCCACCTACGAGCAGTACTTC.